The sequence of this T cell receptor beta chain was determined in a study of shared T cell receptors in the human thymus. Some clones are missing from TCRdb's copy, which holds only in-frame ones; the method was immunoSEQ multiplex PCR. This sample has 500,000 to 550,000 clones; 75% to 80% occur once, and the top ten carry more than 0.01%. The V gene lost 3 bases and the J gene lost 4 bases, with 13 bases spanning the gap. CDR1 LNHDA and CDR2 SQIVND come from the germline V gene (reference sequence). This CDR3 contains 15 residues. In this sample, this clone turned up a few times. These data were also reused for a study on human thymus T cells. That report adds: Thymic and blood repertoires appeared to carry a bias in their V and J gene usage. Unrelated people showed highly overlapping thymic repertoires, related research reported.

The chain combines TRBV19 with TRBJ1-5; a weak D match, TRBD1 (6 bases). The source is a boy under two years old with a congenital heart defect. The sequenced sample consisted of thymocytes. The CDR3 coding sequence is TGTGCCAGTAGTATTTGGCAGGGGCGGAATCAGCCCCAGCATTTT. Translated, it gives CASSIWQGRNQPQHF.